Given below is one T cell receptor beta chain in context. The sample is drawn from a study of neoadjuvant nivolumab and ipilimumab in lung cancer. Germline V gives CDR1 SGHTA, CDR2 FQGNSA. The CDR3 runs to 14 residues. The V end was cut by 2 bases, the J end by 4 bases, with 12 bases between. Method: immunoSEQ multiplex PCR; TCRdb's copy keeps in-frame clones and lacks some. The sample has tens of thousands of clones, 90% seen once; the top ten hold around 5%. The material was peripheral blood, obtained after neoadjuvant nivolumab, alone or with ipilimumab, at or shortly before surgery. V gene TRBV7-2 combines with J gene TRBJ2-7; D is ambiguous. The sequence was collected from an adult with non-small cell lung cancer. The CDR3: CASSLNPNRYEQYF. The DNA of the CDR3 is TGTGCCAGCAGCTTAAACCCTAATAGGTACGAGCAGTACTTC.